This T cell receptor beta chain came from a study of a mutant IDH1 vaccine in newly diagnosed glioma. Study details: Among treated patients, approximately 60% were male and approximately 40% female, and mean age was around 40 years. Previous treatment comprised radiotherapy, temozolomide, or both, mostly both.

Germline loops: CDR1 SGHDT, CDR2 YYEEEE. The V end lost 4 bases, the J end lost 2 bases, and 10 bases lay between the germline ends. The CDR3 consists of 14 residues. The data were produced by immunoSEQ multiplex PCR, yet TCRdb's version contains in-frame clones alone and is incomplete. The sample contains around 40,000 clones, approximately 76% of which appear only once. Notes on this clone: Its antigen is undetermined.

Sample time point: week 23, last vaccination. Vaccination used 300 ug of mutant IDH1 20-mer peptide per dose, with topical imiquimod. The sequences come from PBMCs, collected from a glioma patient whose treatment included an IDH1 peptide vaccine. This sequence joins TRBV5-6 and TRBJ1-5, with D perhaps TRBD1 (6 bases). This receptor was identified in a man over 45 with glioma. CDR3 nucleotide sequence: TGTGCCAGCAGCGGGCGGACAGGCAATCAGCCCCAGCATTTT. It is translated as CASSGRTGNQPQHF.